This T cell receptor beta chain was documented in a study of control samples from healthy donors and cancer patients. Profiled with immunoSEQ multiplex PCR; TCRdb holds only in-frame clones, not every one. This sample has roughly 120,000 clones; 80% to 90% occur once, and the top ten carry 1.1%. The V gene's germline CDR1 is SEHNR and CDR2 FQNEAQ (reference sequence). The ends were cut back, 5 bases at V and 2 bases at J, with 19 bases in the middle. The CDR3 has 17 amino acids. This clone has a count of ten or more. The specimen sequenced was PBMCs. V usage is TRBV7-9 and J usage is TRBJ2-1; the D gene is possibly TRBD1 (6 bases). The source is a woman between 50 and 59 years old with colorectal cancer. CDR3 sequence reads: CASSPPPGTKAYNEQFF. The CDR3 coding sequence is TGTGCCAGCAGCCCCCCTCCCGGGACAAAAGCCTACAATGAGCAGTTCTTC. Combining the CDR3 with reference TRBV7-9 and TRBJ2-1 gives the whole variable domain DTGVSQNPRHKITKRGQNVTFRCDPISEHNRLYWYRQTLGQGPEFLTYFQNEAQLEKSRLLSDRFSAERPKGSFSTLEIQRTEQGDSAMYLCASSPPPGTKAYNEQFFGPGTRLTVL.